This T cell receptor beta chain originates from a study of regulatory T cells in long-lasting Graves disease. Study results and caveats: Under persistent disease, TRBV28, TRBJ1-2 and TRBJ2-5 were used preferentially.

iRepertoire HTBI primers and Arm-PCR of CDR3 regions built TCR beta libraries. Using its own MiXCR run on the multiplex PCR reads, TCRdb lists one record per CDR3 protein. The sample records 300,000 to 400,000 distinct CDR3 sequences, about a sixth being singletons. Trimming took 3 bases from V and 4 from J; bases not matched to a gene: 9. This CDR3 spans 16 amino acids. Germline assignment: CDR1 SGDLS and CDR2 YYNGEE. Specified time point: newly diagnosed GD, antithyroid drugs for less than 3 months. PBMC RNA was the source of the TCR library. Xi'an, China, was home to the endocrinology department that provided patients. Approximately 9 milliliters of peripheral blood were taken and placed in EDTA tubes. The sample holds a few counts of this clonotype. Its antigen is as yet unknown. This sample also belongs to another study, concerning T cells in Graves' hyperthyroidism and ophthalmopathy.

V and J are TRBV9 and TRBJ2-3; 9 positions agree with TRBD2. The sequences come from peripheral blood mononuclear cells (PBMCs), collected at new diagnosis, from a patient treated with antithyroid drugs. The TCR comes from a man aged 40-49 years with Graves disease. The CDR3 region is CASSGRGLASADTQYF. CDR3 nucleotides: TGTGCCAGCAGCGGTAGGGGACTAGCTTCCGCAGATACGCAGTATTTT.